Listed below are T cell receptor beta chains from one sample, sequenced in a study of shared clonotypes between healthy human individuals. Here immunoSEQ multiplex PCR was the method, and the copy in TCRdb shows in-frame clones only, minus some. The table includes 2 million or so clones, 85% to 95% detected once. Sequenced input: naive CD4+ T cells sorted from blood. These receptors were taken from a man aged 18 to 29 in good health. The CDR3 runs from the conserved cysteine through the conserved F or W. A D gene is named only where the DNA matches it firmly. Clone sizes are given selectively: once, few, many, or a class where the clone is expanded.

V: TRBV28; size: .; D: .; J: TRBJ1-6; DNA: TGTGCCAGCAGGTTCAGCCTCTCCTATAATTCACCCCTCCACTTT; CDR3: CASRFSLSYNSPLHF
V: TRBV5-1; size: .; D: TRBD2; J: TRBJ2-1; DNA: TGCGCCAGCAGCTTTCTAGCGGGAGGAAGCTCCTACAATGAGCAGTTCTTC; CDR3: CASSFLAGGSSYNEQFF
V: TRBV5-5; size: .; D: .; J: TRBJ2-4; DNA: TGTGCCAGCAGCTTGGTTCCGGATAAAGGATACATTCAGTACTTC; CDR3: CASSLVPDKGYIQYF
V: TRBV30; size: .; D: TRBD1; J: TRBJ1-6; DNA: TGTGCCTGGAGTGTAGGGACAGATTCACCCCTCCACTTT; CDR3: CAWSVGTDSPLHF
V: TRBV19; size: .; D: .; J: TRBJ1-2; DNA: TGTGCCAGTAGTACCCGGGACTCCCGGTCGGGTGGCTACACCTTC; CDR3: CASSTRDSRSGGYTF
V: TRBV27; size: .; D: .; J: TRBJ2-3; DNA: TGTGCCAGCAGTTCGAGGACACTTGGCCTTTTGGATACGCAGTATTTT; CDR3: CASSSRTLGLLDTQYF
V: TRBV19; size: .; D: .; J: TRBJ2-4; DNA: TGTGCCAGTAGTAATGTGGGATTAGCCAAAAACATTCAGTACTTC; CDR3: CASSNVGLAKNIQYF
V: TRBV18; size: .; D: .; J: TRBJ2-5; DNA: TGTGCCAGCTCACCACAGGGTTTACAAGAGACCCAGTACTTC; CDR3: CASSPQGLQETQYF
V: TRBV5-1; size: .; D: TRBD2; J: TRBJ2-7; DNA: TGCGCCAGCCGGACGGGGGGAATGTTCTCCTACGAGCAGTACTTC; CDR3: CASRTGGMFSYEQYF
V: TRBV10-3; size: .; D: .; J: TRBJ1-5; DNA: TGTGCCATCAGTGGTGGGGGGGCAAATCAGCCCCAGCATTTT; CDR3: CAISGGGANQPQHF
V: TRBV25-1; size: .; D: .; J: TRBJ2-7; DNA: TGTGCCAGCAGTGAATGGGTTGACAGGCCCGAGCAGTACTTC; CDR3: CASSEWVDRPEQYF
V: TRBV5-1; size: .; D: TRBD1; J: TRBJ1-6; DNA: TGCGCCAGCAGCTTGGGACAGGGGGGAAATTCACCCCTCCACTTT; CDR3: CASSLGQGGNSPLHF
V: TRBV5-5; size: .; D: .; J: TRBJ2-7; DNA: TGTGCCAGCAGCTTGGAAAGCCACGAGCAGTACTTC; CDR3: CASSLESHEQYF
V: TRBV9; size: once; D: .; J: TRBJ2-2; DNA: TGTGCCAGCAGCGTACGGGGTAACACCGGGGAGCTGTTTTTT; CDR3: CASSVRGNTGELFF
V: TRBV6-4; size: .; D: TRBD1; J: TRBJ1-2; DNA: TGTGCCAGCAGCCACCTGGAGGGGGCCCCACCGAATGGCTACACCTTC; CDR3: CASSHLEGAPPNGYTF
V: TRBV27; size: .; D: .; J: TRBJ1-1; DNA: TGTGCCAGCAGTAAAGCGGGGACGAACACTGAAGCTTTCTTT; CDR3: CASSKAGTNTEAFF
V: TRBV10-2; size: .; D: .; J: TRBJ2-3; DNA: TGCGCCAGCAGTAGATTTGGCACAGATACGCAGTATTTT; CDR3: CASSRFGTDTQYF
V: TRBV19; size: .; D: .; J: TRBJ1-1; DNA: TGTGCCAGTAGTGATCCGATGAACACTGAAGCTTTCTTT; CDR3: CASSDPMNTEAFF
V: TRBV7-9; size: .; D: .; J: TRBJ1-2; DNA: TGTGCCAGCAGCTCGACCCCGGTGGATGGCTACACCTTC; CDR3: CASSSTPVDGYTF
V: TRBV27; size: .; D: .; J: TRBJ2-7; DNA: TGTGCCAGCAGTTTATCGACGAGCTCCTACGAGCAGTACTTC; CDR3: CASSLSTSSYEQYF
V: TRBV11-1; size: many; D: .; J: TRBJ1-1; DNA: TGTGCCAGCAGCTTAGGAGGGTTTGAAGCTTTCTTT; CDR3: CASSLGGFEAFF
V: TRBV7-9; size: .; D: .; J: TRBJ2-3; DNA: TGTGCCAGCAGCTTACGCGGCCGGGTAGCTAGCACAGATACGCAGTATTTT; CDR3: CASSLRGRVASTDTQYF
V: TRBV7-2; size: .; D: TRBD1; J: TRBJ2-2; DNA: TGTGCCAGCAGCCCGGGACAGGGAAAAACCGGGGAGCTGTTTTTT; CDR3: CASSPGQGKTGELFF
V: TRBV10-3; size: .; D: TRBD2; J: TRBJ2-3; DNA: TGTGCCATCACCCCGACTAGCGATTTCTCCACAGATACGCAGTATTTT; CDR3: CAITPTSDFSTDTQYF
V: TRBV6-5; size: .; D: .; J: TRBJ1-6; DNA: TGTGCCAGCAGCTCCGAATATTCACCCCTCCACTTT; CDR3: CASSSEYSPLHF
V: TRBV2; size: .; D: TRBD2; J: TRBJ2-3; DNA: TGTGCCCTATCCCAACTAGCGGGATCAGATACGCAGTATTTT; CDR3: CALSQLAGSDTQYF
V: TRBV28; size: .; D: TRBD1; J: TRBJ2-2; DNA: TGTGCCAGCAGCCTGGACGGGGACAGCGGGGAGCTGTTTTTT; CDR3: CASSLDGDSGELFF
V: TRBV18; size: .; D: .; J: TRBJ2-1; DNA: TGTGCCAGCTCACCCATCGAAAGCTCCTACAATGAGCAGTTCTTC; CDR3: CASSPIESSYNEQFF
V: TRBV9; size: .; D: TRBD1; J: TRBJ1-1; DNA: TGTGCCAGCAGCGTAGGACACTCGACAGGGCGGAATACTGAAGCTTTCTTT; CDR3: CASSVGHSTGRNTEAFF
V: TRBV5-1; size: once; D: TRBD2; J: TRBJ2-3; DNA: TGCGCCAGCAGCTTGGATTTAGCGGGTCAAACGCAGTATTTT; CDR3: CASSLDLAGQTQYF
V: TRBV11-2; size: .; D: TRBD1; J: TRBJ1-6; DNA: TGTGCCAGCAGCACCCGGACAGGGCAATTGCACTCACCCCTCCACTTT; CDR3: CASSTRTGQLHSPLHF
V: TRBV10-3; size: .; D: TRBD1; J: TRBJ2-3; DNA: TGTGCCATCAGTGAGTCGAGACAGGGGACAGATACGCAGTATTTT; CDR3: CAISESRQGTDTQYF
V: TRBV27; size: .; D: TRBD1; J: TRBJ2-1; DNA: TGTGCCAGCAGTACCCTCGACAGGGTCTTGGGGAATGAGCAGTTCTTC; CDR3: CASSTLDRVLGNEQFF
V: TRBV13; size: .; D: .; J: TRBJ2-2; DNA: TGTGCCAGCAGCTTATGGGAGAGCACCGGGGAGCTGTTTTTT; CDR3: CASSLWESTGELFF
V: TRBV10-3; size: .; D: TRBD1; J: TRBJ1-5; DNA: TGTGCCATCAGCTCGGGACAGGGACGCCAGCCCCAGCATTTT; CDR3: CAISSGQGRQPQHF
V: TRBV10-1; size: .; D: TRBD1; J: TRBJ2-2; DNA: TGCGCCAGCAGTCGGAAGGGACAGGGCAACACCGGGGAGCTGTTTTTT; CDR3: CASSRKGQGNTGELFF
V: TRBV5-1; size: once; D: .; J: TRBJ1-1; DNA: TGCGCCAGCAGCTTGGAGGCAGGGACCATGAACACTGAAGCTTTCTTT; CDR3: CASSLEAGTMNTEAFF
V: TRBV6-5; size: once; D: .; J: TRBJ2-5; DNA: TGTGCCAGCAGTTACTCGACACTACAAGAGACCCAGTACTTC; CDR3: CASSYSTLQETQYF
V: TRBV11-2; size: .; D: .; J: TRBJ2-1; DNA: TGTGCCAGCAGCTTCCCCCGGTGGGGTTACAATGAGCAGTTCTTC; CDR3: CASSFPRWGYNEQFF
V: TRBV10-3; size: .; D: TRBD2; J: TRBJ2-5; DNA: TGTGCCATCAGTGAGTCTCTAGCGGGAGCCCAAGAGACCCAGTACTTC; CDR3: CAISESLAGAQETQYF
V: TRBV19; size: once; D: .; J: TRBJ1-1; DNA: TGTGCCAGTAGTGCTTCCCCCCGGATGAACACTGAAGCTTTCTTT; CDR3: CASSASPRMNTEAFF
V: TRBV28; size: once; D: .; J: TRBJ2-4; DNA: TGTGCCAGCACCCCGGGGCAGGGGAACATTCAGTACTTC; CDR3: CASTPGQGNIQYF
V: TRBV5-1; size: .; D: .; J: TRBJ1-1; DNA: TGCGCCAGCACCTTAAAGGGTTACGCTGAAGCTTTCTTT; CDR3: CASTLKGYAEAFF
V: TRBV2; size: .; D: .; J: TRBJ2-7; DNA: TGTGCCAGCAGTGAAGGCCTAACCTACGAGCAGTACTTC; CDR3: CASSEGLTYEQYF
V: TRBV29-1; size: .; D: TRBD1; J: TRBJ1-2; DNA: TGCAGCGTGAGCGGAGGGACAGGGGGTTTCTATGGCTACACCTTC; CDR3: CSVSGGTGGFYGYTF
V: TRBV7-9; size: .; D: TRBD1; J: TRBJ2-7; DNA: TGTGCCAGCAGCCCTGGACAGGGTTATTACGAGCAGTACTTC; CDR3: CASSPGQGYYEQYF
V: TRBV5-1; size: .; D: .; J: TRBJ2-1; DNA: TGCGCCAGCAGCACGATAAATATACCTCCGTCCAAGGGGGAGCAGTTCTTC; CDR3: CASSTINIPPSKGEQFF
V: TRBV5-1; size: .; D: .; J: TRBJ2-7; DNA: TGCGCCAGCAGATATAGTCCGCAGGGATCTCCCTACGAGCAGTACTTC; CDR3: CASRYSPQGSPYEQYF
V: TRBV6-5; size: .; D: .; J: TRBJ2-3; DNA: TGTGCCAGCAGTCCGACTAGTTTCCCAGATACGCAGTATTTT; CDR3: CASSPTSFPDTQYF
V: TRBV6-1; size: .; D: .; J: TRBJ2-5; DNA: TGTGCCAGCAGTTTGGACATCCTCAAGTCAGAGACCCAGTACTTC; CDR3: CASSLDILKSETQYF
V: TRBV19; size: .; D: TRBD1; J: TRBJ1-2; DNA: TGTGCCAGTAGTATCGACAGGGCCCGCGGCTACACCTTC; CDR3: CASSIDRARGYTF